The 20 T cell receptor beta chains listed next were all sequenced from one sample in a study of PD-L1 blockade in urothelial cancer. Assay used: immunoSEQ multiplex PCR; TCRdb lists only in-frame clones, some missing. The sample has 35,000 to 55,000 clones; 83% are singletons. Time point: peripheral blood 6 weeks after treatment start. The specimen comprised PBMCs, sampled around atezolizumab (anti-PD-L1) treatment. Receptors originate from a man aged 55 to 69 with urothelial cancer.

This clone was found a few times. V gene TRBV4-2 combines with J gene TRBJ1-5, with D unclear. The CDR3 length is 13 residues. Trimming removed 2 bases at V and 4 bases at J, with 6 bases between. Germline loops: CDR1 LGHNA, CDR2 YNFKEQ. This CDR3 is CASSQNGNQPQHF. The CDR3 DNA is TGTGCCAGCAGCCAAAACGGGAATCAGCCCCAGCATTTT.

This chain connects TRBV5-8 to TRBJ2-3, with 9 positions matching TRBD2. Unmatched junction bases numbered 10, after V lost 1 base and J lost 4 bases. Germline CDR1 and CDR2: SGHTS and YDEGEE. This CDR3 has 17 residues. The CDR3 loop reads CASSLLFGGGASDTQYF. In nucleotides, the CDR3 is TGTGCCAGCAGCTTGCTCTTCGGCGGGGGGGCCTCAGATACGCAGTATTTT. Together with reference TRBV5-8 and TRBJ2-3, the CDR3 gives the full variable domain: EAGVTQSPTHLIKTRGQQATLRCSPISGHTSVYWYQQALGLGLQFLLWYDEGEERNRGNFPPRFSGRQFPNYSSELNVNALELEDSALYLCASSLLFGGGASDTQYFGPGTRLTVL.

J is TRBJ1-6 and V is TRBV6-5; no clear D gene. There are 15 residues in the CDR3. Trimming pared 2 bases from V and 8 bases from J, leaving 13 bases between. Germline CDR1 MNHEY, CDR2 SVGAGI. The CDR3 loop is CASSYGPAVDSPLHF. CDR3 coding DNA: TGTGCCAGCAGTTACGGTCCGGCGGTGGATTCACCCCTCCACTTT.

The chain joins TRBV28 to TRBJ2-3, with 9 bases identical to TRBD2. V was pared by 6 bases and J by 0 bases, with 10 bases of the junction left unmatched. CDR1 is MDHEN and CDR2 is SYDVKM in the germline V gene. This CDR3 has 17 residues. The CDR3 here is CASSGPSGGSSTDTQYF. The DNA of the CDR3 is TGTGCCAGCAGCGGACCAAGCGGGGGGTCTAGCACAGATACGCAGTATTTT.

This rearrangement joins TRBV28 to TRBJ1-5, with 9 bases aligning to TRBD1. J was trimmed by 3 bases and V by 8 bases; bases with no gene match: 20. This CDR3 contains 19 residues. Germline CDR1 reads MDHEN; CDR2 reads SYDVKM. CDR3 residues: CASFYGSGLRDRVNQPQHF. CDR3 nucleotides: TGTGCCAGCTTTTACGGTTCAGGTCTTAGGGACAGGGTCAATCAGCCCCAGCATTTT. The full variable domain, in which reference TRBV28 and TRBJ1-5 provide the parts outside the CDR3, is DVKVTQSSRYLVKRTGEKVFLECVQDMDHENMFWYRQDPGLGLRLIYFSYDVKMKEKGDIPEGYSVSREKKERFSLILESASTNQTSMYLCASFYGSGLRDRVNQPQHFGDGTRLSIL.

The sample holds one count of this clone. The CDR3: CASSLNSGFQYF. Here the CDR3 DNA reads TGTGCCAGCAGCTTAAACTCGGGATTCCAGTACTTC. The chain joins TRBV2 to TRBJ2-5; D possibly corresponds to TRBD2 (5 bases). V lost 6 bases and J 10 bases, leaving 15 bases between the germline ends. Germline CDR1 reads SNHLY; CDR2 reads FYNNEI. The CDR3 is made up of 12 amino acids.

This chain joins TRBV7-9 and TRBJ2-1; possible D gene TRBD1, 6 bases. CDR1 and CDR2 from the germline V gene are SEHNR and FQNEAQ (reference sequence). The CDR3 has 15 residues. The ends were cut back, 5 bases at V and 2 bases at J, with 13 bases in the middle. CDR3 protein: CASSPIGGAYNEQFF. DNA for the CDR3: TGTGCCAGCAGCCCCATAGGGGGAGCCTACAATGAGCAGTTCTTC.

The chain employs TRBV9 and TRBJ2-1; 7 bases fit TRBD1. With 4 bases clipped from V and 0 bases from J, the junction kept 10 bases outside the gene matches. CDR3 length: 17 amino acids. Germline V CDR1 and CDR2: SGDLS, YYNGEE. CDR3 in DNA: TGTGCCAGCAGCCCCCAGACAGGGTGGGGCTCCTACAATGAGCAGTTCTTC. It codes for CASSPQTGWGSYNEQFF.

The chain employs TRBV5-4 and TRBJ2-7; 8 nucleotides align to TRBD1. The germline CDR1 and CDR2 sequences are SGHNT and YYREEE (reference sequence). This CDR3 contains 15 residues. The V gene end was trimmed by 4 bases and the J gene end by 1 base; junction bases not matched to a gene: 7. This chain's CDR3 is CASSERRTGSYEQYF. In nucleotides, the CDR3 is TGTGCCAGCAGCGAGCGTAGGACAGGGTCCTACGAGCAGTACTTC.

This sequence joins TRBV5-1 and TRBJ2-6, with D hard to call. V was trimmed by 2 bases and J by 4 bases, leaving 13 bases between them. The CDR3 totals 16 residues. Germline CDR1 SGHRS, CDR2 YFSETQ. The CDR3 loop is CASSFPRFAGANVLTF. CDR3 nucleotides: TGCGCCAGCAGCTTCCCGAGGTTTGCAGGGGCCAACGTCCTGACTTTC.

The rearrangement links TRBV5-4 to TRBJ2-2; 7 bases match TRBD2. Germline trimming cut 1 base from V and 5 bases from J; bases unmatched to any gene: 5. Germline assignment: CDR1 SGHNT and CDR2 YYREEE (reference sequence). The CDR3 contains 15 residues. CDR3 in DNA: TGTGCCAGCAGCTTGCTGCTAGCGGATACCGGGGAGCTGTTTTTT. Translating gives CASSLLLADTGELFF. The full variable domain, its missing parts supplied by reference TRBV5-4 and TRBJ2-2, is ETGVTQSPTHLIKTRGQQVTLRCSSQSGHNTVSWYQQALGQGPQFIFQYYREEENGRGNFPPRFSGLQFPNYSSELNVNALELDDSALYLCASSLLLADTGELFFGEGSRLTVL.

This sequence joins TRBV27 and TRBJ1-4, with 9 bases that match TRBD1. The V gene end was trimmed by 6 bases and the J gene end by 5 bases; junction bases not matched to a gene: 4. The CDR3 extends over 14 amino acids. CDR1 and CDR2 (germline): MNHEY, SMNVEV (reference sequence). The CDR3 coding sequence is TGTGCCAGCAGACCGACAGGGGGGAATGAAAAACTGTTTTTT. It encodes CASRPTGGNEKLFF.

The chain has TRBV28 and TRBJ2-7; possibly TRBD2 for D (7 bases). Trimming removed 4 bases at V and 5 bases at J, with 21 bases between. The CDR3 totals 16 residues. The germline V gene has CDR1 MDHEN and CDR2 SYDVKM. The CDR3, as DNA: TGTGCCAGCAGTTCACCAAGCGTCGGGGGGCTGAACGAGCAGTACTTC. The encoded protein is CASSSPSVGGLNEQYF.

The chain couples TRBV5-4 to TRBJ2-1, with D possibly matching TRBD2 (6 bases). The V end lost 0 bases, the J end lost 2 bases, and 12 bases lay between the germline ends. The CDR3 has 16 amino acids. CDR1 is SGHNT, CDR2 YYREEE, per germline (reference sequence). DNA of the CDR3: TGTGCCAGCAGCTTGGGTGGCGAGCGGGCCTACAATGAGCAGTTCTTC. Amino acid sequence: CASSLGGERAYNEQFF. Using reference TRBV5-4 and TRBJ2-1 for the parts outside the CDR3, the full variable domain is ETGVTQSPTHLIKTRGQQVTLRCSSQSGHNTVSWYQQALGQGPQFIFQYYREEENGRGNFPPRFSGLQFPNYSSELNVNALELDDSALYLCASSLGGERAYNEQFFGPGTRLTVL.

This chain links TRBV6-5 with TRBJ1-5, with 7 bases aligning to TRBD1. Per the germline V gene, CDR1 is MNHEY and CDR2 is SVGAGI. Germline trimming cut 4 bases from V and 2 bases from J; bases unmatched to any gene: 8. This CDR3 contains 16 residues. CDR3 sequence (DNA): TGTGCCAGCAGTTCATCAGGGGGAGGTGGCAATCAGCCCCAGCATTTT. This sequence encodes CASSSSGGGGNQPQHF.

The CDR3 loop is CASSIDRVAGANVLTF. The CDR3 nucleotides read TGTGCCAGCAGCATAGACCGGGTTGCCGGGGCCAACGTCCTGACTTTC. The rearrangement links TRBV7-9 to TRBJ2-6, with unresolved D. V lost 5 bases and J 4 bases, leaving 15 bases between the germline ends. The CDR3 is 16 residues long. Germline-derived CDR1 and CDR2 are SEHNR and FQNEAQ (reference sequence).

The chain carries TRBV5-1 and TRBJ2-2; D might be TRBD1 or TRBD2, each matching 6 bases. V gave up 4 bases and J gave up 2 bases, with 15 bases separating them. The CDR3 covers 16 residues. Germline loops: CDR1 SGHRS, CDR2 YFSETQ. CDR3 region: CASSLEGTRNTGELFF. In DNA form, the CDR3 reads TGCGCCAGCAGCCTGGAGGGGACAAGAAACACCGGGGAGCTGTTTTTT.

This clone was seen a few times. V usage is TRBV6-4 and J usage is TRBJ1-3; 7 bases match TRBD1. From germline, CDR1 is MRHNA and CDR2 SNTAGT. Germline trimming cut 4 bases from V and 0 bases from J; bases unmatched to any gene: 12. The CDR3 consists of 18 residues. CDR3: CASSGITGASSSGNTIYF. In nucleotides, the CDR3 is TGTGCCAGCAGTGGAATAACAGGGGCCTCCAGCTCTGGAAACACCATATATTTT.

The CDR3 coding sequence is TGTGCCTGGAAGTTAAGTGCGGGGGAGCAGTACTTC. Protein: CAWKLSAGEQYF. The chain employs TRBV30 and TRBJ2-7; D may be TRBD2 (6 bases). CDR3 size: 12 residues. Germline V CDR1 and CDR2: GTSNPN, SVGIG (reference sequence). Deletions cut 4 bases from V and 7 bases from J, with 14 bases between.

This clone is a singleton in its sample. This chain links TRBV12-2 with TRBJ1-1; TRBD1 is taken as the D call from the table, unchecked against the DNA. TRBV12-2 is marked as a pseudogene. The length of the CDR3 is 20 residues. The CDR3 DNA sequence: TGTGCAAGTCGCTTAGCTTTTCCCCCGGGACACCCCCGAGCGGACACTGAAGCTTTCTTT. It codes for CASRLAFPPGHPRADTEAFF.